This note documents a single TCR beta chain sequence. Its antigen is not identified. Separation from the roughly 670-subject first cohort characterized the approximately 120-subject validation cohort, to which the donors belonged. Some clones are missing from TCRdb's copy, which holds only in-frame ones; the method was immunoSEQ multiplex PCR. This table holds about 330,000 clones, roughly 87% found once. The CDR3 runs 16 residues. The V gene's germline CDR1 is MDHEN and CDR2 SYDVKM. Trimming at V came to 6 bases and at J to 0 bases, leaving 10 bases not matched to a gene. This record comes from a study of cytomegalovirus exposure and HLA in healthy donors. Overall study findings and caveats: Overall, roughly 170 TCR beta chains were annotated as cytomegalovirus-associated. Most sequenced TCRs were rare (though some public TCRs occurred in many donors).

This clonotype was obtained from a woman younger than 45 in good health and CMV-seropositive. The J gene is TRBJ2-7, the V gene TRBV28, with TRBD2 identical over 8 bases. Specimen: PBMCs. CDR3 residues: CASSSRGGRSSYEQYF. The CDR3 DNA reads TGTGCCAGCAGCTCCCGGGGGGGTAGGAGCTCCTACGAGCAGTACTTC.